Given below is one TCR beta chain in context. Its antigen is as yet unknown. Per the germline V gene, CDR1 is KGHSH and CDR2 is LQKENI. CDR3 size: 15 residues. V lost 1 base and J lost 0, with 8 bases in between. The protocol was immunoSEQ multiplex PCR, while the TCRdb copy is restricted to in-frame clones and leaves out a portion. Altogether some 99,000 clones are present, 70% to 85% being singletons, with the ten largest covering approximately 15%. This record comes from a study of T cell responses to AZD1222 COVID-19 vaccine. Study-wide findings and caveats: Repertoires were obtained only post-peak T cell response. Clonal diversity was possibly underestimated, and the donors were mostly white British, with more females. Unmutated variant regions reportedly attract nearly half of all spike-specific TCRs. Spike-specific TCR breadth and depth rose after two AZD1222 doses.

Sample: peripheral blood, taken 28 days after the second AZD1222 dose. The clonotype comes from an adult who received the AZD1222 COVID-19 vaccine. V usage is TRBV18 and J usage is TRBJ2-3, with D possibly being TRBD1 (6 bases). For the CDR3, the DNA is TGTGCCAGCTCACCACAGGGGGATAGCACAGATACGCAGTATTTT. Its protein product is CASSPQGDSTDTQYF.